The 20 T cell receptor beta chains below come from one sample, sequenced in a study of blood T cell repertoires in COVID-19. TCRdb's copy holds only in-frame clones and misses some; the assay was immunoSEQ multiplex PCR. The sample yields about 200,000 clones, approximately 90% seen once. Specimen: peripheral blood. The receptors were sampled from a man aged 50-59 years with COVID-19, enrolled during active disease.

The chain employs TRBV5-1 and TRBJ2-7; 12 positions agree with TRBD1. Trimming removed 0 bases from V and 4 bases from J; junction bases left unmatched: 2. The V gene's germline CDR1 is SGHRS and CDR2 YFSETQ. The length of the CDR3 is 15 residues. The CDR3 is CASSLEGQGAYEQYF. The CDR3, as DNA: TGCGCCAGCAGCTTGGAGGGACAGGGGGCGTACGAGCAGTACTTC.

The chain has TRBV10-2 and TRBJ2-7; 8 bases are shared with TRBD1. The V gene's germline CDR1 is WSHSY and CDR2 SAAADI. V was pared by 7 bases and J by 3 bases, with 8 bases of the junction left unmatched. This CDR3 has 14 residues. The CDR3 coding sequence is TGCGCCAGCAATGGACAGGGACCTGTCTACGAGCAGTACTTC. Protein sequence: CASNGQGPVYEQYF.

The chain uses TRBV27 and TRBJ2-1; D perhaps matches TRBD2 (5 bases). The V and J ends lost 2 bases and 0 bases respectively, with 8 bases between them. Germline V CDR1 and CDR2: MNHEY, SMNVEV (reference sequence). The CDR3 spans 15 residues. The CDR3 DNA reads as TGTGCCAGCAGTTTAACCGGGAACTCCTACAATGAGCAGTTCTTC. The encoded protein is CASSLTGNSYNEQFF.

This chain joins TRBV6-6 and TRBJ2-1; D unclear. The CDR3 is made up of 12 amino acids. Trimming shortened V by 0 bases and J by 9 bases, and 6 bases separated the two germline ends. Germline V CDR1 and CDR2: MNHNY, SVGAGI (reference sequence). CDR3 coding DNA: TGTGCCAGCAGTTACTCGAGTAGTGAGCAGTTCTTC. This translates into CASSYSSSEQFF.

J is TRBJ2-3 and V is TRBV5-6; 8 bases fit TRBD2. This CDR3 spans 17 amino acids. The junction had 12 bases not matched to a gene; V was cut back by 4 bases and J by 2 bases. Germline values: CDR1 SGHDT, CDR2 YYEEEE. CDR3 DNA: TGTGCCAGCAGCCTCCTCGGGGGGGGTGAGAACACAGATACGCAGTATTTT. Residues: CASSLLGGGENTDTQYF.

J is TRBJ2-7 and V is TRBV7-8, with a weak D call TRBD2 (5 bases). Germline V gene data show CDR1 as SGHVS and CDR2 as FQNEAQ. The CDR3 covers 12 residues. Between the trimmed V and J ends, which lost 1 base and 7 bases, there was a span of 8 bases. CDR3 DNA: TGTGCCAGCAGCTTAGTGGCGGGTGAGCAGTACTTC. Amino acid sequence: CASSLVAGEQYF.

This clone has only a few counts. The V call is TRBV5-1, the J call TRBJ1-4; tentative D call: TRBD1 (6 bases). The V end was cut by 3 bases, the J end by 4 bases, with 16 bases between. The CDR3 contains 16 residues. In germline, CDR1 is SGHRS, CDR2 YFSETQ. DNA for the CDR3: TGCGCCAGCAGCTGGGGACTAACAGGGTTTAATGAAAAACTGTTTTTT. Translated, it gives CASSWGLTGFNEKLFF.

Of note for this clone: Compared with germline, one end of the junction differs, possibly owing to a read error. CDR3 protein: CASSPYVGTGGETYNEQFF. DNA for the CDR3: TGTGCTAGCAGCCCTTACGTTGGGACAGGGGGGGAGACCTACAATGAGCAGTTCTTC. The V call is TRBV7-7, the J call TRBJ2-1; 11 bases align to TRBD1. This CDR3 comprises 19 residues. In germline, CDR1 is SSHAT, CDR2 FNYEAQ (reference sequence).

CDR3 DNA sequence: TGTGCCTTCACTTTACCAGGTCCACCCTCTAACGAGCAGTACTTC. Its protein product is CAFTLPGPPSNEQYF. The chain uses TRBV6-4 and TRBJ2-7; no clear D gene. The germline gives CDR1 MRHNA, CDR2 SNTAGT. This CDR3 comprises 15 residues. V shed 11 bases and J shed 5 bases, with 25 bases lying between them.

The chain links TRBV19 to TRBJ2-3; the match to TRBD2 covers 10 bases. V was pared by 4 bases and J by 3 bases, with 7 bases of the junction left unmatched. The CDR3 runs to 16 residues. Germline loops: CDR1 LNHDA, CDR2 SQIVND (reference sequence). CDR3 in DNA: TGTGCCAGTAGTAATCTGGCTAGCGGGAGTACAGATACGCAGTATTTT. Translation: CASSNLASGSTDTQYF.

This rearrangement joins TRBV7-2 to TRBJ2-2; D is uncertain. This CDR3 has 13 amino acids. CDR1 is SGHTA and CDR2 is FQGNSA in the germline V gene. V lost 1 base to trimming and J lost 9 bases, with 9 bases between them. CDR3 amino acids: CASSLGQQRELFF. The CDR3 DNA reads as TGTGCCAGCAGCTTAGGTCAACAGCGGGAGCTGTTTTTT.

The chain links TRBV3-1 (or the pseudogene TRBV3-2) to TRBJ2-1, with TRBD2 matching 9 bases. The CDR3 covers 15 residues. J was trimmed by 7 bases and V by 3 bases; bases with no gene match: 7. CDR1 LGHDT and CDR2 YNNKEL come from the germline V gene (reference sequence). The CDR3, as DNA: TGTGCCAGCAGCCATGTTAGCGGGAGATCGAATGAGCAGTTCTTC. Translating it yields CASSHVSGRSNEQFF.

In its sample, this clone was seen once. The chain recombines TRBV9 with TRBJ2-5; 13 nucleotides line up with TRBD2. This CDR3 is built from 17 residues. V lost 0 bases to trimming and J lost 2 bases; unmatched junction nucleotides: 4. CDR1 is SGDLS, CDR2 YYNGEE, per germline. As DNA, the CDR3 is TGTGCCAGCAGCGTAGGACCGGGACTAGCGGGACAAGAGACCCAGTACTTC. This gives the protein CASSVGPGLAGQETQYF.

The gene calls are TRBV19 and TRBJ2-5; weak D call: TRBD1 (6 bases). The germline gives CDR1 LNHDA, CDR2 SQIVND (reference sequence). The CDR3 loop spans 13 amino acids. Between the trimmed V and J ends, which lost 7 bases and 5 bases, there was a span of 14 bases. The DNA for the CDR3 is TGTGCCAGTACTTCAGGGGTCGGGGAGACCCAGTACTTC. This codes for CASTSGVGETQYF.

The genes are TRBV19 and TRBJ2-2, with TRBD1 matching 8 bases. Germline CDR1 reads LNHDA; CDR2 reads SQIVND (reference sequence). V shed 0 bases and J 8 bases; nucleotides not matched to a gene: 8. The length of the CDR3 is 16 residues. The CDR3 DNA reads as TGTGCCAGTAGTATAGAGCACAGGGGGATTTGGGGGGAGCTGTTTTTT. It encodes CASSIEHRGIWGELFF.

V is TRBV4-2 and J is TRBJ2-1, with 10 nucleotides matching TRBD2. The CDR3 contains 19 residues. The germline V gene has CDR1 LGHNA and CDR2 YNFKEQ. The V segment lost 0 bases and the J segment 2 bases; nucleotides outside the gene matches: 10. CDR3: CASSQDWRLAGETYNEQFF. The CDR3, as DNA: TGTGCCAGCAGCCAAGATTGGCGGCTAGCGGGGGAGACCTACAATGAGCAGTTCTTC.

This chain's CDR3 is CASSTGDYGYTF. Written as DNA, the CDR3 is TGTGCCAGCAGCACAGGGGACTATGGCTACACCTTC. The V call is TRBV12-3 or TRBV12-4, the J call TRBJ1-2, with 7 bases aligning to TRBD1. Trimming took 6 bases from V and 3 from J; bases not matched to a gene: 1. The CDR3 covers 12 residues.

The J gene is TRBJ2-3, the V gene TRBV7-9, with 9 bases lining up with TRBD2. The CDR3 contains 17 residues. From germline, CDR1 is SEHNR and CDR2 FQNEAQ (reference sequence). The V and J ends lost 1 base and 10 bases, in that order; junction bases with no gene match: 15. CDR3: CASSLVGGGATSGPQYF. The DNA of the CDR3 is TGTGCCAGCAGCTTAGTAGGCGGGGGGGCGACCAGCGGCCCGCAGTATTTT.

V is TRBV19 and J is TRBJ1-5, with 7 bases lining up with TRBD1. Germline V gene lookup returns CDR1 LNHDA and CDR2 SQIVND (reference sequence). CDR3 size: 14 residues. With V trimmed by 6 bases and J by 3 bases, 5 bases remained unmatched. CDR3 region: CASRRDSYNQPQHF. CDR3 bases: TGTGCCAGTAGGAGGGACAGTTACAATCAGCCCCAGCATTTT.

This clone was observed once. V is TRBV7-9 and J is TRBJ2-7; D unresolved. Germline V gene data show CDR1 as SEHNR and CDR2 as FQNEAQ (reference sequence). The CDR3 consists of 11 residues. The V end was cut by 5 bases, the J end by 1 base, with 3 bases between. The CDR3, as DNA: TGTGCCAGCAGCGCGTCCTACGAGCAGTACTTC. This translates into CASSASYEQYF. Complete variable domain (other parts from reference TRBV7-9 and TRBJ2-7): DTGVSQNPRHKITKRGQNVTFRCDPISEHNRLYWYRQTLGQGPEFLTYFQNEAQLEKSRLLSDRFSAERPKGSFSTLEIQRTEQGDSAMYLCASSASYEQYFGPGTRLTVT.